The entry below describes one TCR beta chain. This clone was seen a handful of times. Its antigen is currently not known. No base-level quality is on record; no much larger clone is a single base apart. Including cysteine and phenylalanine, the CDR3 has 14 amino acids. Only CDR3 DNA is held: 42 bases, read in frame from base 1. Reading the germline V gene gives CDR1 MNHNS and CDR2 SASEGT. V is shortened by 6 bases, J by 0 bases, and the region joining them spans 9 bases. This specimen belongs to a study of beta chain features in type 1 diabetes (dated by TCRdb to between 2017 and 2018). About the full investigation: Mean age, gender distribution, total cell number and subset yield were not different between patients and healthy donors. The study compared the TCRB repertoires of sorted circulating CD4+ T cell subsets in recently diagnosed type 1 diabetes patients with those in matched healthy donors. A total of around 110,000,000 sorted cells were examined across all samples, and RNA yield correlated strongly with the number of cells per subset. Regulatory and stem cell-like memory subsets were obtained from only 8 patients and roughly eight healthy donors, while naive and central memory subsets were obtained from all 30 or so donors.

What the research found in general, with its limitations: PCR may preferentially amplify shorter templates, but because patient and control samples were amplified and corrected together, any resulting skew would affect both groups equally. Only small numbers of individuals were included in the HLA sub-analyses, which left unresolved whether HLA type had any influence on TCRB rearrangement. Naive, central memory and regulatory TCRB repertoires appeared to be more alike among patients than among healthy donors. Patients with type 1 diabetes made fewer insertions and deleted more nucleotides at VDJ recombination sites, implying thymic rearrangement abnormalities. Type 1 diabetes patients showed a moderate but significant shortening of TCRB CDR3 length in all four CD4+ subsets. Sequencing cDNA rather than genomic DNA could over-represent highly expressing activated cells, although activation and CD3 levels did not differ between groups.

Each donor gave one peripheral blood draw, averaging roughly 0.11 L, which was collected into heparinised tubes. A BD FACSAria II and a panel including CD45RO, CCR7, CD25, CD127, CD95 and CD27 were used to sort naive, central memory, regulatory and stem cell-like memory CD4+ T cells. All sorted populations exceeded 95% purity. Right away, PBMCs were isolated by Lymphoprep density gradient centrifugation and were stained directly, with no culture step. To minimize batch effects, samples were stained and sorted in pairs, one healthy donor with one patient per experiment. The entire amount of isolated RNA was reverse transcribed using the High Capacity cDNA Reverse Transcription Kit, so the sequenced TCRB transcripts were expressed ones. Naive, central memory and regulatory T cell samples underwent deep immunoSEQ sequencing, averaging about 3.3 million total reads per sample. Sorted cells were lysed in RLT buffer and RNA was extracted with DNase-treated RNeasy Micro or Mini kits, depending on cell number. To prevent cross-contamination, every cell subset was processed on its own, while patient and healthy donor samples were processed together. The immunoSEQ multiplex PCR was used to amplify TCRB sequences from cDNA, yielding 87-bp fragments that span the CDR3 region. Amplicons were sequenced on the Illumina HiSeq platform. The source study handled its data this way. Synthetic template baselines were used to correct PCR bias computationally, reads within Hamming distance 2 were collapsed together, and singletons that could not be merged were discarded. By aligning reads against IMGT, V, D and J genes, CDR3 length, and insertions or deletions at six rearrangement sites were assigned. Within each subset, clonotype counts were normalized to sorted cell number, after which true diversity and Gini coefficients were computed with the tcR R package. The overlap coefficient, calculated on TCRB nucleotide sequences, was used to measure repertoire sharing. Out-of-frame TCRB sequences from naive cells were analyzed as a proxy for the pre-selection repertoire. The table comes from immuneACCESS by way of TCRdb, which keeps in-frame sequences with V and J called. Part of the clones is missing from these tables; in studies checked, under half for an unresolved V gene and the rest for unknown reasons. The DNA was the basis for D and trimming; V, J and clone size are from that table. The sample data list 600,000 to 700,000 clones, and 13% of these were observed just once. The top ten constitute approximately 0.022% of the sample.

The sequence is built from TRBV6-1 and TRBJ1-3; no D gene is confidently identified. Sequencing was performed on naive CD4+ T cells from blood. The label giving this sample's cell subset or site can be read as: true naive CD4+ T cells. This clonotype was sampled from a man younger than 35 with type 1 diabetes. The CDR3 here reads CASRGRSSGNTIYF. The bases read TGTGCCAGCAGAGGCAGGAGCTCTGGAAACACCATATATTTT.